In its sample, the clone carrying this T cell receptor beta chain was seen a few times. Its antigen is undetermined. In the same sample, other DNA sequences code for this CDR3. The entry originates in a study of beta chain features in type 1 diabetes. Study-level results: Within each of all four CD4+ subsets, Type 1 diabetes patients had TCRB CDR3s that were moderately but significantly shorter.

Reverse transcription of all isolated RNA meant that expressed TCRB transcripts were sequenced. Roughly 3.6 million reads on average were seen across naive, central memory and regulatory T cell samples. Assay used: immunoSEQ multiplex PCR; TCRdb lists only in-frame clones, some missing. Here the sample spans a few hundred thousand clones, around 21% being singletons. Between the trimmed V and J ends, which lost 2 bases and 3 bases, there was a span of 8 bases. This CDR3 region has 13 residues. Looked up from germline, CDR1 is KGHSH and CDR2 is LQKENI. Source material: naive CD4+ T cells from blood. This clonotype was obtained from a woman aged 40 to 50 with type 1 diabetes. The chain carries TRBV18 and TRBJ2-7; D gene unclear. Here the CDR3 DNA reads TGTGCCAGCTCACCAGGCCGAAACTACGAGCAGTACTTC. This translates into CASSPGRNYEQYF.